This is a list of T cell receptor beta chains from one sample in a study of CD8 T cells in ankylosing spondylitis. MiXCR, applied by TCRdb to the 5' RACE reads, yields one record per CDR3 protein. The sample lists 50,000 to 65,000 distinct CDR3 sequences; approximately 7.4% were seen once. The sequenced material came from blood, either unsorted or a sorted T cell fraction (not recorded which). The receptors here all came from a female donor with ankylosing spondylitis or in good health (not recorded which). CDR3s include the opening cysteine and the closing phenylalanine or tryptophan. D genes are given only for firm matches. Some rows have no size entry. The others give once, few or many, or a class for an expanded clone.

j_gene: TRBJ2-3
abundance: many
v_gene: TRBV10-3
d_gene: TRBD1
CDR3nt: TGTGCCATCAGTGAGTCGAGGACAGGGGCAACAGATACGCAGTATTTT
CDR3aa: CAISESRTGATDTQYF

j_gene: TRBJ1-1
abundance: many
v_gene: TRBV5-1
d_gene: .
CDR3nt: TGCGCCAGCAGCAAGGGGGGGGGTATGAACACTGAAGCTTTCTTT
CDR3aa: CASSKGGGMNTEAFF

j_gene: TRBJ1-5
abundance: many
v_gene: TRBV28
d_gene: TRBD1
CDR3nt: TGTGCCAGCAGATACAGGGGGCGAATCGGTCAGCCCCAGCATTTT
CDR3aa: CASRYRGRIGQPQHF

j_gene: TRBJ2-3
abundance: many
v_gene: TRBV29-1
d_gene: .
CDR3nt: TGCAGCGAGAGCTTAACAGATACGCAGTATTTT
CDR3aa: CSESLTDTQYF

j_gene: TRBJ1-2
abundance: many
v_gene: TRBV12-3/TRBV12-4
d_gene: .
CDR3nt: TGTGCCAGCAGTTTAGCAAGTGGGGTAGGCTACACCTTC
CDR3aa: CASSLASGVGYTF

j_gene: TRBJ1-1
abundance: few
v_gene: TRBV5-1
d_gene: .
CDR3nt: TGCGCCAGCAGCGAGGGGGGTGTGAACACTGAAGCTTTCTTT
CDR3aa: CASSEGGVNTEAFF

j_gene: TRBJ1-2
abundance: many
v_gene: TRBV12-3/TRBV12-4
d_gene: .
CDR3nt: TGTGCCAGCAATCCTGGACAGTGGAGTGGCTACACCTTC
CDR3aa: CASNPGQWSGYTF

j_gene: TRBJ1-6
abundance: .
v_gene: TRBV20-1
d_gene: TRBD1
CDR3nt: TGCAGTGCTAGCGGACAGGGGGATAATTCACCCCTCCACTTT
CDR3aa: CSASGQGDNSPLHF

j_gene: TRBJ2-1
abundance: many
v_gene: TRBV29-1
d_gene: TRBD2
CDR3nt: TGCAGGGGACAAGGACGGGGGACCACTAGCGGGGGGTGGAATGAGCAGTTCTTC
CDR3aa: CRGQGRGTTSGGWNEQFF

j_gene: TRBJ1-1
abundance: many
v_gene: TRBV7-9
d_gene: TRBD1
CDR3nt: TGTGCCAGCAGCTTATTCCCGGACAGGGTGAACACTGAAGCTTTCTTT
CDR3aa: CASSLFPDRVNTEAFF

j_gene: TRBJ2-7
abundance: many
v_gene: TRBV5-1
d_gene: TRBD1
CDR3nt: TGCGCCAGCAGCTTAACAGGGGGCCCCTCTCCCTACGAGCAGTACTTC
CDR3aa: CASSLTGGPSPYEQYF

j_gene: TRBJ2-3
abundance: many
v_gene: TRBV6-5
d_gene: TRBD1
CDR3nt: TGTGCCAGCAGTTACAGTGGACAGGGGCCAGATACGCAGTATTTT
CDR3aa: CASSYSGQGPDTQYF

j_gene: TRBJ2-2
abundance: many
v_gene: TRBV12-3/TRBV12-4
d_gene: .
CDR3nt: TGTGCCAGCAGCAATCTCCCAGGGGTTACCGGGGAGCTGTTTTTT
CDR3aa: CASSNLPGVTGELFF

j_gene: TRBJ2-5
abundance: many
v_gene: TRBV2
d_gene: .
CDR3nt: TGTGCCAGCCAGTGTGCGGAACGGGACTGGGTTTGGAAAAACATAAATTTCCAAGAGACCCAGTACTTC
CDR3aa: CASQCAERDWVWKNINFQETQYF

j_gene: TRBJ2-7
abundance: many
v_gene: TRBV5-1
d_gene: TRBD1
CDR3nt: TGCGCCAGCACCTATGGGGACAGGACCTCCAGGCAGTACTTC
CDR3aa: CASTYGDRTSRQYF

j_gene: TRBJ2-3
abundance: many
v_gene: TRBV12-3/TRBV12-4
d_gene: .
CDR3nt: TGTGCCAGCAGTTTCTCGGGAAATGAGGCAGATACGCAGTATTTT
CDR3aa: CASSFSGNEADTQYF

j_gene: TRBJ2-7
abundance: many
v_gene: TRBV12-3/TRBV12-4
d_gene: .
CDR3nt: TGTGCCAGCAGTTTTCGGCAGGGATACGAGCAGTACTTC
CDR3aa: CASSFRQGYEQYF

j_gene: TRBJ2-1
abundance: .
v_gene: TRBV11-3
d_gene: .
CDR3nt: TGTGCCAGCAGCATGCAGGGCGACGAGCAGTTCTTC
CDR3aa: CASSMQGDEQFF

j_gene: TRBJ2-1
abundance: .
v_gene: TRBV30
d_gene: .
CDR3nt: TGTGCCTGGACCGACAGGGAGGACAATGAGCAGTTCTTC
CDR3aa: CAWTDREDNEQFF

j_gene: TRBJ1-1
abundance: many
v_gene: TRBV20-1
d_gene: TRBD1
CDR3nt: TGCAGTGCTAGCTCCAGGGGGGGAACTGAAGCTTTCTTT
CDR3aa: CSASSRGGTEAFF

j_gene: TRBJ2-1
abundance: many
v_gene: TRBV20-1
d_gene: TRBD2
CDR3nt: TGCAGTGCTAGAGATCGCCGAGCGGGGGGCCTCAATGAGCAGTTCTTC
CDR3aa: CSARDRRAGGLNEQFF

j_gene: TRBJ1-4
abundance: few
v_gene: TRBV7-8
d_gene: TRBD1
CDR3nt: TGTGCCAGCAGCTTACCCCTCCGGTCGAAACAGGGGACAGGAGAAAAACTGTTTTTT
CDR3aa: CASSLPLRSKQGTGEKLFF

j_gene: TRBJ2-2
abundance: .
v_gene: TRBV20-1
d_gene: .
CDR3nt: TGCAGTGCTAGAGTCCCAGGATTTACCGGGGAGCTGTTTTTT
CDR3aa: CSARVPGFTGELFF

j_gene: TRBJ2-1
abundance: many
v_gene: TRBV7-8
d_gene: TRBD2
CDR3nt: TGTGCCAGCAGCTACTATAGCGGGGGGGCCTCCCACAATGAGCAGTTCTTC
CDR3aa: CASSYYSGGASHNEQFF

j_gene: TRBJ2-3
abundance: .
v_gene: TRBV20-1
d_gene: .
CDR3nt: TGCAGTGCGGGCCAGGCTCCGGGTAAGGCAGATACGCAGTATTTT
CDR3aa: CSAGQAPGKADTQYF

j_gene: TRBJ1-4
abundance: few
v_gene: TRBV20-1
d_gene: .
CDR3nt: TGCAGTGCTAGAGGCTGGGAACTTAATGAAAAACTGTTTTTT
CDR3aa: CSARGWELNEKLFF

j_gene: TRBJ1-6
abundance: many
v_gene: TRBV5-6
d_gene: .
CDR3nt: TGTGCCAGCGGACTTCAGGGCGGGACAACTTATAATTCACCCCTCCACTTT
CDR3aa: CASGLQGGTTYNSPLHF

j_gene: TRBJ1-2
abundance: .
v_gene: TRBV4-1
d_gene: .
CDR3nt: TGTGCCAGCAGCCAAAGCCCCGACAGAGATGGTGACTACACCTTC
CDR3aa: CASSQSPDRDGDYTF

j_gene: TRBJ1-4
abundance: .
v_gene: TRBV7-9
d_gene: .
CDR3nt: TGTGCCAGCAGCCCGGCGACGACGGCGTCAACTAATGAAAAACTGTTTTTT
CDR3aa: CASSPATTASTNEKLFF

j_gene: TRBJ2-3
abundance: many
v_gene: TRBV5-1
d_gene: .
CDR3nt: TGCGCCAGCAGCTTGGATAGGGCGGAAGATACGCAGTATTTT
CDR3aa: CASSLDRAEDTQYF

j_gene: TRBJ2-4
abundance: many
v_gene: TRBV4-1
d_gene: .
CDR3nt: TGCGCCAGCAGCCAAGAAGGACAGTCGAACATTCAGTACTTC
CDR3aa: CASSQEGQSNIQYF

j_gene: TRBJ2-5
abundance: many
v_gene: TRBV5-1
d_gene: .
CDR3nt: TGCGCCAGCAGCCTGGGATCGGATCAAGAGACCCAGTACTTC
CDR3aa: CASSLGSDQETQYF

j_gene: TRBJ2-1
abundance: .
v_gene: TRBV29-1
d_gene: .
CDR3nt: TGCAGCGTTGCCGGGGGAGAGCAGTTCTTC
CDR3aa: CSVAGGEQFF

j_gene: TRBJ1-1
abundance: many
v_gene: TRBV24-1
d_gene: TRBD1
CDR3nt: TGTGCCACCAGTGAGGGGACAGGGGGACGGACTGAAGCTTTCTTT
CDR3aa: CATSEGTGGRTEAFF

j_gene: TRBJ2-1
abundance: few
v_gene: TRBV7-9
d_gene: .
CDR3nt: TGTGCCAGCAGCGACCTCGATGGGGGTGAGCAGTTCTTC
CDR3aa: CASSDLDGGEQFF

j_gene: TRBJ2-1
abundance: many
v_gene: TRBV25-1
d_gene: .
CDR3nt: TGTGCCAGCAGTGATGTTTCGGGGATCTCCTACAATGAGCAGTTCTTC
CDR3aa: CASSDVSGISYNEQFF

j_gene: TRBJ1-4
abundance: many
v_gene: TRBV5-1
d_gene: TRBD1
CDR3nt: TGCGCCAGCAGCTCTCAGGGGGCGCGTGAAAAACTGTTTTTT
CDR3aa: CASSSQGAREKLFF

j_gene: TRBJ2-3
abundance: .
v_gene: TRBV11-2
d_gene: TRBD2
CDR3nt: TGTGCCAGCAGCTTAGATCGGCGGGGGGCTCCCCGACGAACTAGCACAGATACGCAGTATTTT
CDR3aa: CASSLDRRGAPRRTSTDTQYF

j_gene: TRBJ2-3
abundance: many
v_gene: TRBV10-3
d_gene: .
CDR3nt: TGTGCCATCAGCAATCTAGCGCCTAGCACAGATACGCAGTATTTT
CDR3aa: CAISNLAPSTDTQYF

j_gene: TRBJ2-5
abundance: many
v_gene: TRBV11-2
d_gene: .
CDR3nt: TGTGCCAGCAGCTCCAGGGGTCACCAAGAGACCCAGTACTTC
CDR3aa: CASSSRGHQETQYF

j_gene: TRBJ2-2
abundance: .
v_gene: TRBV7-6
d_gene: TRBD1
CDR3nt: TGTGCCAGCAGCTTAAACTTGCCCGACAGGGCCCGGACCGGGGAGCTGTTTTTT
CDR3aa: CASSLNLPDRARTGELFF

j_gene: TRBJ2-6
abundance: many
v_gene: TRBV5-1
d_gene: .
CDR3nt: TGCGCCAGCAGCTTGGAGTATAGAGTTCCTGGGGCCAACGTCCTGACTTTC
CDR3aa: CASSLEYRVPGANVLTF